Below are 28 T cell receptor beta chains sequenced from a single sample in a study of blood T cell repertoires in COVID-19 (TCRdb year 2020). Libraries were made using the immunoSEQ multiplex PCR assay. TCRdb took this table from immuneACCESS and kept in-frame rearrangements with V and J called. Such tables lack part of the clones; where checked against another copy, unresolved V genes explain under half of the gap, and the rest is unexplained. For this sample the table gives about 150,000 clones, of which over 75% were detected only once. More than 14% of the sample rests with the top ten. The sample was peripheral blood. These receptors were taken from a middle-aged woman with acute or convalescent COVID-19.

This clone occurred once. The chain couples TRBV25-1 to TRBJ2-2; D is perhaps TRBD2 (5 bases). This CDR3 has 15 amino acids. V gave up 2 bases and J gave up 6 bases, with 13 bases separating them. Germline V gene data show CDR1 as MGHDK and CDR2 as SYGVNS. The CDR3: CASSEPPPGSGELFF. The CDR3 DNA reads as TGTGCCAGCAGTGAACCCCCTCCGGGGTCCGGGGAGCTGTTTTTT.

V is TRBV5-1 and J is TRBJ2-1; 8 bases map to TRBD2. The germline V gene has CDR1 SGHRS and CDR2 YFSETQ. V shed 3 bases, J shed 3 bases, and the junction held 8 bases outside the gene matches. This CDR3 is built from 16 residues. DNA for the CDR3: TGCGCCAGCAGCTGGGACGGGACTAGAGTCTACAATGAGCAGTTCTTC. Amino acids: CASSWDGTRVYNEQFF.

The sample holds a few counts of this clone. J is TRBJ2-2 and V is TRBV24-1, with D unclear. Germline CDR1 and CDR2: KGHDR and SFDVKD. The CDR3 contains 13 residues. Trimming cost V 0 bases and J 5 bases, with 3 bases left between them. This CDR3 is CATSDLLTGELFF. The CDR3 bases are TGTGCCACCAGTGATTTGCTTACCGGGGAGCTGTTTTTT.

The V and J genes are TRBV10-2 and TRBJ2-7, with 11 positions matching TRBD2. Per the germline V gene, CDR1 is WSHSY and CDR2 is SAAADI. Trimming cost V 5 bases and J 6 bases; bases outside gene matches: 12. The CDR3 contains 16 residues. The CDR3 here is CASSPPSSGGAGEQYF. The DNA of the CDR3 is TGCGCCAGCAGTCCTCCCAGTAGCGGGGGGGCGGGCGAGCAGTACTTC.

This chain connects TRBV10-3 to TRBJ1-6; D not certain. The CDR3 consists of 16 residues. The V gene lost 7 bases and the J gene lost 4 bases, with 17 bases spanning the gap. From germline, CDR1 is ENHRY and CDR2 SYGVKD. This CDR3 is CAIKPDREAYNSPLHF. CDR3 DNA sequence: TGTGCCATCAAACCCGATCGGGAGGCTTATAATTCACCCCTCCACTTT.

The chain uses TRBV11-3 and TRBJ2-7; 10 positions match TRBD2. Germline loops: CDR1 SGHNT, CDR2 YENEEA. The CDR3 loop spans 14 amino acids. Trimming took 7 bases from V and 1 from J; bases not matched to a gene: 4. The CDR3 is CASTRTSGSYEQYF. CDR3 coding DNA: TGTGCCAGCACCCGGACTAGCGGTTCCTACGAGCAGTACTTC.

The V call is TRBV30, the J call TRBJ1-2; maybe TRBD1 (6 bases). V shed 3 bases and J shed 8 bases, with 25 bases lying between them. The CDR3 sequence is 16 residues long. Per germline, CDR1 GTSNPN and CDR2 SVGIG (reference sequence). CDR3 nucleotides: TGTGCCTGGAGCCGACTCCTTGTGGGGGCCCTAGGGGGCTACACCTTC. This gives the protein CAWSRLLVGALGGYTF.

This chain connects TRBV6-5 to TRBJ1-5; D gene ambiguous. Germline-derived CDR1 and CDR2 are MNHEY and SVGAGI. Trimming left V 6 bases short and J 3 bases short, with 9 bases between. CDR3 length: 13 amino acids. CDR3 nucleotide sequence: TGTGCCAGCAGCGGGAATTACAATCAGCCCCAGCATTTT. As protein: CASSGNYNQPQHF.

This chain connects TRBV19 to TRBJ1-6; D is possibly TRBD1 (5 bases). The ends were cut back, 3 bases at V and 3 bases at J, with 9 bases in the middle. The CDR3 is 15 residues long. Germline CDR1 is LNHDA and CDR2 is SQIVND (reference sequence). The CDR3 spells CASSIDQGYNSPLHF. DNA of the CDR3: TGTGCCAGTAGTATTGATCAGGGCTATAATTCACCCCTCCACTTT.

The chain recombines TRBV11-3 with TRBJ2-3, with 8 nucleotides matching TRBD2. Germline values: CDR1 SGHNT, CDR2 YENEEA. Trimming took 5 bases from V and 2 from J; bases not matched to a gene: 6. The CDR3 is 15 residues long. As DNA, the CDR3 is TGTGCCAGCAGCGGGTCGGGGGGGTTCACAGATACGCAGTATTTT. Translating gives CASSGSGGFTDTQYF.

The rearrangement joins TRBV19 to TRBJ2-1; D is ambiguous. Germline values: CDR1 LNHDA, CDR2 SQIVND (reference sequence). Trimming took 6 bases from V and 5 from J, leaving 11 bases between them. The length of the CDR3 is 13 residues. CDR3 sequence: CASRAPSNNEQFF. In DNA, the CDR3 is TGTGCCAGTAGGGCCCCCAGTAACAATGAGCAGTTCTTC.

The CDR3 DNA sequence: TGTGCCAGCAGTCTCGGAGGTGATGAGCAGTTCTTC. Its protein product is CASSLGGDEQFF. The V gene is TRBV7-9, the J gene TRBJ2-1, with TRBD2 as a possible D gene (5 bases). The ends were cut back, 6 bases at V and 8 bases at J, with 11 bases in the middle. The CDR3 consists of 12 residues. Germline values: CDR1 SEHNR, CDR2 FQNEAQ (reference sequence).

The chain has TRBV27 and TRBJ2-3, with 10 bases lining up with TRBD2. Germline V gene sequence: CDR1 MNHEY, CDR2 SMNVEV (reference sequence). This CDR3 has 19 residues. V shed 0 bases and J 8 bases; nucleotides not matched to a gene: 17. The CDR3 bases are TGTGCCAGCAGTTTATCTTATAGCGGGGGGCGGCGAGGGTCGGGTACGCAGTATTTT. It encodes CASSLSYSGGRRGSGTQYF.

The CDR3 loop is CASSLGTGVADIQYF. CDR3 nucleotide sequence: TGTGCCAGCAGCCTCGGGACAGGGGTAGCGGACATTCAGTACTTC. The chain uses TRBV6-5 and TRBJ2-4; the match to TRBD1 covers 10 bases. The V gene's germline CDR1 is MNHEY and CDR2 SVGAGI. The CDR3 runs to 15 residues. V trimming: 6 bases; J trimming: 8 bases; junction bases outside the gene matches: 10.

The chain has TRBV11-2 and TRBJ2-3; D possibly corresponds to TRBD2 (6 bases). Trimming left V 2 bases short and J 1 base short, with 13 bases between. This CDR3 contains 16 residues. CDR1 is SGHAT, CDR2 FQNNGV, per germline. The CDR3 is CASSLTAGRGTDTQYF. For the CDR3, the DNA is TGTGCCAGCAGCTTAACGGCGGGGAGAGGCACAGATACGCAGTATTTT.

In regard to this clone: A junction boundary mismatches the germline segment, possibly from a read error. The chain carries TRBV28 and TRBJ1-2; D is ambiguous. CDR3 length: 15 amino acids. Germline V CDR1 and CDR2: MDHEN, SYDVKM. DNA of the CDR3: TGTGCCAGCAGTCCCTCCGGGATAGCTAACTACGGCTACACCTTC. Amino acids: CASSPSGIANYGYTF.

The chain uses TRBV30 and TRBJ1-6; a possible D gene is TRBD1 (5 bases). CDR3 size: 20 residues. Per the germline V gene, CDR1 is GTSNPN and CDR2 is SVGIG (reference sequence). The V gene lost 0 bases and the J gene lost 0 bases, with 21 bases spanning the gap. The CDR3 loop is CAWSVWEGLLLSSYNSPLHF. For the CDR3, the DNA is TGTGCCTGGAGTGTCTGGGAGGGGCTCCTCTTGAGCTCCTATAATTCACCCCTCCACTTT.

J is TRBJ1-2 and V is TRBV28, with D possibly TRBD1 on 6 matching bases. V shed 7 bases and J shed 4 bases, with 13 bases lying between them. Per the germline V gene, CDR1 is MDHEN and CDR2 is SYDVKM. The CDR3 loop spans 13 amino acids. Here the CDR3 DNA reads TGTGCCAGCACGCCTCGGGGGGCCTATGGCTACACCTTC. It codes for CASTPRGAYGYTF.

The chain combines TRBV15 with TRBJ2-7; TRBD2 is a possible D gene (5 bases). The ends were cut back, 0 bases at V and 0 bases at J, with 6 bases in the middle. Germline CDR1 and CDR2: LNHNV and YYDKDF (reference sequence). The CDR3 spans 14 residues. CDR3 nucleotides: TGTGCCACCAGCAGAGAGCGGGCCTCCTACGAGCAGTACTTC. It yields the protein CATSRERASYEQYF.

V is TRBV28 and J is TRBJ2-3, with 9 nucleotides matching TRBD1. Germline CDR1 is MDHEN and CDR2 is SYDVKM. CDR3 length: 16 residues. Germline trimming cut 5 bases from V and 0 bases from J; bases unmatched to any gene: 6. The CDR3 coding sequence is TGTGCCAGCAGTACAACCGGGACAGGGAGCACAGATACGCAGTATTTT. Translating gives CASSTTGTGSTDTQYF.

There are a few counts of this clone. V gene TRBV5-1 combines with J gene TRBJ2-5; 7 nucleotides match TRBD1. The junction had 10 bases not matched to a gene; V was cut back by 2 bases and J by 3 bases. The CDR3 has 16 residues. Germline loops: CDR1 SGHRS, CDR2 YFSETQ. The CDR3 DNA reads TGCGCCAGCAGCTTTAGGGGGCCACACTGGGAAGAGACCCAGTACTTC. This translates into CASSFRGPHWEETQYF.

The chain recombines TRBV28 with TRBJ1-2, with 8 nucleotides matching TRBD1. Trimming took 2 bases from V and 2 from J; bases not matched to a gene: 7. This CDR3 is built from 16 residues. The germline gives CDR1 MDHEN, CDR2 SYDVKM. Here the CDR3 DNA reads TGTGCCAGCAGTTTAAAGACAGGGGCTGGGAACTATGGCTACACCTTC. It translates to CASSLKTGAGNYGYTF.

In this sample, this clone turned up a few times. The chain carries TRBV3-1 (or the pseudogene TRBV3-2) and TRBJ2-7, with 8 bases aligning to TRBD2. CDR3 length equals 15 residues. The J segment lost 6 bases and the V segment lost 1 base, leaving 8 bases of the junction unmatched. Germline lookup yields CDR1 LGHDT and CDR2 YNNKEL (reference sequence). CDR3 coding DNA: TGTGCCAGCAGCCAAGTACGAGCGGGAGACCTCGAGCAGTACTTC. Its protein product is CASSQVRAGDLEQYF.

This chain links TRBV9 with TRBJ2-3, with D possibly matching TRBD1 (5 bases). The CDR3 sequence is 14 residues long. Trimming left V 3 bases short and J 6 bases short, with 14 bases between. Looked up from germline, CDR1 is SGDLS and CDR2 is YYNGEE. The CDR3 loop reads CASSAPTVTDTQYF. The CDR3 DNA is TGTGCCAGCAGCGCCCCGACAGTGACGGATACGCAGTATTTT.

This chain connects TRBV11-3 to TRBJ2-3; D unclear. This CDR3 region has 14 residues. Germline lookup yields CDR1 SGHNT and CDR2 YENEEA. Deletions cut 7 bases from V and 2 bases from J, with 13 bases between. The CDR3 protein is CASILPRITDTQYF. CDR3 coding DNA: TGTGCCAGCATCCTACCGCGGATCACAGATACGCAGTATTTT.

The rearrangement uses TRBV19 and TRBJ2-7; 7 positions agree with TRBD2. The CDR3 has 14 residues. The V gene end was trimmed by 6 bases and the J gene end by 4 bases; junction bases not matched to a gene: 9. Looked up from germline, CDR1 is LNHDA and CDR2 is SQIVND (reference sequence). The CDR3 region has the DNA TGTGCCAGTAGCATTTATAGCGGGCCTTACGAGCAGTACTTC. Amino acid sequence: CASSIYSGPYEQYF.

This clone was recorded once. This chain links TRBV6-1 with TRBJ1-5, with 8 nucleotides matching TRBD1. The germline gives CDR1 MNHNS, CDR2 SASEGT. Unmatched junction bases numbered 7, after V lost 3 bases and J lost 6 bases. CDR3 size: 15 residues. The CDR3 reads CASSDLGQGGQPQHF. DNA for the CDR3: TGTGCCAGCAGTGACCTCGGACAGGGAGGTCAGCCCCAGCATTTT.

V usage is TRBV14 and J usage is TRBJ2-7, with TRBD1 identical over 8 bases. The germline gives CDR1 SGHDN, CDR2 FVKESK. The CDR3 is made up of 15 amino acids. Trimming at V came to 7 bases and at J to 1 base, leaving 9 bases not matched to a gene. The DNA for the CDR3 is TGTGCCAGCACTGGGGACAGGCGGATTTCCTACGAGCAGTACTTC. Its protein is CASTGDRRISYEQYF.